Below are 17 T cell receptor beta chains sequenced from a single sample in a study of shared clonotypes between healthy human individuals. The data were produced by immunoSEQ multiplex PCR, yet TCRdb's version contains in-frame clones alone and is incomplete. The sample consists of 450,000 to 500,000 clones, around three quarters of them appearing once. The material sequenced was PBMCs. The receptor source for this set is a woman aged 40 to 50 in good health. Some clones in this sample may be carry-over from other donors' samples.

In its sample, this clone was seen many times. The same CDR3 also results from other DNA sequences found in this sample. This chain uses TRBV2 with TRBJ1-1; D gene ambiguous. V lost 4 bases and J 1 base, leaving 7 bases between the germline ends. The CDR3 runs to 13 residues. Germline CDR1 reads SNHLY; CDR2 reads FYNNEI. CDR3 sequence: CASSGRQNTEAFF. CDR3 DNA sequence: TGTGCCAGCAGTGGCCGACAGAACACTGAAGCTTTCTTT. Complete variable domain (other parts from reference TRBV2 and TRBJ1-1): EPEVTQTPSHQVTQMGQEVILRCVPISNHLYFYWYRQILGQKVEFLVSFYNNEISEKSEIFDDQFSVERPDGSNFTLKIRSTKLEDSAMYFCASSGRQNTEAFFGQGTRLTVV.

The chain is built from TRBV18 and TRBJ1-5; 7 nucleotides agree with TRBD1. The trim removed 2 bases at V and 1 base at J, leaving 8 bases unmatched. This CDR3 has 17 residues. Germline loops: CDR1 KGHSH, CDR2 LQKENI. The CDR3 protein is CASSPIAGTASNQPQHF. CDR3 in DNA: TGTGCCAGCTCACCAATAGCAGGGACAGCAAGCAATCAGCCCCAGCATTTT.

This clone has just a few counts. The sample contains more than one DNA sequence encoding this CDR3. CDR3 sequence (DNA): TGTGCCAGCAGCTCAGGACAGGGAGGGGAAAAACTGTTTTTT. Its protein product is CASSSGQGGEKLFF. The chain uses TRBV7-9 and TRBJ1-4; 8 bases map to TRBD1. V shed 4 bases and J 8 bases; nucleotides not matched to a gene: 6. The CDR3 spans 14 residues. CDR1 and CDR2 (germline): SEHNR, FQNEAQ (reference sequence).

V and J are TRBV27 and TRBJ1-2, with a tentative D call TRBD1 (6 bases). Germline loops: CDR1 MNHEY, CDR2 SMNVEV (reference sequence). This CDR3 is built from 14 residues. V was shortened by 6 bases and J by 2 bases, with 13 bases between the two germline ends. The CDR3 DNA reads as TGTGCCAGCAGCCGAGACGGGGGCAACTATGGCTACACCTTC. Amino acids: CASSRDGGNYGYTF.

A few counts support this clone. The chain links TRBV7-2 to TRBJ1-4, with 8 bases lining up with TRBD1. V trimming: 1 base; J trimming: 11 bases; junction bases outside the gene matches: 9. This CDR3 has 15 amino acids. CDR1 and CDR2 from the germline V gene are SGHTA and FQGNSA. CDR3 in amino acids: CASSLVAGGAEKLFF. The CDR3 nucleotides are TGTGCCAGCAGCTTAGTAGCAGGGGGCGCGGAGAAACTGTTTTTT.

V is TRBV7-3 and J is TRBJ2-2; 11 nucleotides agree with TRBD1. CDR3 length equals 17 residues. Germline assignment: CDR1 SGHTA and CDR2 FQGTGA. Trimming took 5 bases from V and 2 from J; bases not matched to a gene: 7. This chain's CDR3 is CASSRTGGSSNTGELFF. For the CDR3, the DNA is TGTGCCAGCAGCCGGACAGGGGGCTCTTCTAACACCGGGGAGCTGTTTTTT. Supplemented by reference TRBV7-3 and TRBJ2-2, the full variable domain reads GAGVSQTPSNKVTEKGKYVELRCDPISGHTALYWYRQSLGQGPEFLIYFQGTGAADDSGLPNDRFFAVRPEGSVSTLKIQRTERGDSAVYLCASSRTGGSSNTGELFFGEGSRLTVL.

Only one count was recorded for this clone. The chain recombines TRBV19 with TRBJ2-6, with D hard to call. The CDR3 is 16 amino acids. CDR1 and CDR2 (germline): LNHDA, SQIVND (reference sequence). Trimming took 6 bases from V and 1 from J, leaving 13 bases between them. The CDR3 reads CASRKVGSSGANVLTF. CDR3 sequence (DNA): TGTGCCAGTAGGAAAGTTGGTAGTTCTGGGGCCAACGTCCTGACTTTC.

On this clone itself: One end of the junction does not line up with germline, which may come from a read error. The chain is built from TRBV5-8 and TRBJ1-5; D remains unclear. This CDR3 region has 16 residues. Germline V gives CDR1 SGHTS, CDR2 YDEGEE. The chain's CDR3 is CASSPITVFGNQPQHF. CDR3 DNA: TGTGCCAGCAGCCCGATAACAGTGTTCGGAAATCAGCCCCAGCATTTC.

CDR3 sequence (DNA): TGTGCCAGCAGCTTGCAGAAGGGTCGGGGCGCCGGGGAGCTGTTTTTT. It specifies CASSLQKGRGAGELFF. The rearrangement uses TRBV5-4 and TRBJ2-2, with D perhaps TRBD1 or TRBD2 (5 bases each). V dropped 1 base and J dropped 6 bases, with 16 bases sitting between them. CDR1 is SGHNT and CDR2 is YYREEE in the germline V gene (reference sequence). The CDR3 length is 16 residues.

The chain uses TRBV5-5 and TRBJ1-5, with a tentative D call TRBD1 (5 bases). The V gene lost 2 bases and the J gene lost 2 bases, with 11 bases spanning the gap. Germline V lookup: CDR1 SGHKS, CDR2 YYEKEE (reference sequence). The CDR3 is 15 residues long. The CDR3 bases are TGTGCCAGCAGCTTTGGGCTAGGGGGCAATCAGCCCCAGCATTTT. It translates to CASSFGLGGNQPQHF.

CDR3 sequence (DNA): TGCGCCAGCAGCTTGGAATCAGTCAACTATGGCTACACCTTC. Protein product: CASSLESVNYGYTF. The rearrangement joins TRBV5-1 to TRBJ1-2; D uncertain. Trimming left V 0 bases short and J 2 bases short, with 8 bases between. Germline assignment: CDR1 SGHRS and CDR2 YFSETQ. The CDR3 consists of 14 residues.

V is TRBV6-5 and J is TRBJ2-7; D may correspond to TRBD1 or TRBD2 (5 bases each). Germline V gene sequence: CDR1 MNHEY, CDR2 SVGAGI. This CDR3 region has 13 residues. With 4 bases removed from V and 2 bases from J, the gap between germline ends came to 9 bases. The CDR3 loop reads CASSSGPTYEQYF. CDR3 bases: TGTGCCAGCAGTTCGGGGCCCACCTACGAGCAGTACTTC.

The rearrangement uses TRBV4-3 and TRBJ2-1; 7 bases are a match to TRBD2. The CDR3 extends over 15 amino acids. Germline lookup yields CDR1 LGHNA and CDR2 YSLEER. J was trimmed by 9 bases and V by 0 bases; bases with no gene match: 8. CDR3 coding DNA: TGCGCCAGCAGCCAAGATCGGGGGAGGGCCTTTGAGCAGTTCTTC. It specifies CASSQDRGRAFEQFF.

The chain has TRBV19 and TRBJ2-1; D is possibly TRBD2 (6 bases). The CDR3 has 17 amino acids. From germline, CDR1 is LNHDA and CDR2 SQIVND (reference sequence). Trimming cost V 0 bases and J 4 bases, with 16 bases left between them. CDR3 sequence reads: CASSIDLGGIVYNEQFF. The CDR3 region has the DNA TGTGCCAGTAGTATAGATCTAGGCGGGATTGTATACAATGAGCAGTTCTTC.

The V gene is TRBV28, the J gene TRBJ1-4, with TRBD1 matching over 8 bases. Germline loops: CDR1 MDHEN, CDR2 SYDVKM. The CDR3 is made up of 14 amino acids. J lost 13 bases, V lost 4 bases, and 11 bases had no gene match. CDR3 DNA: TGTGCCAGCAGTTCCTCCCGACAGGGGAGGGTACTGTTTTTT. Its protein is CASSSSRQGRVLFF.

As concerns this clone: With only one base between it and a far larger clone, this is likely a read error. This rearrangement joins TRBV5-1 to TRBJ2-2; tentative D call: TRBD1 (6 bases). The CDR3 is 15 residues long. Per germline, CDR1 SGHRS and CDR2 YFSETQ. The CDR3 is CASSLMSRDTGELLF. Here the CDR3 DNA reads TGCGCCAGCAGCTTGATGTCCAGGGACACCGGGGAGCTGCTTTTT.

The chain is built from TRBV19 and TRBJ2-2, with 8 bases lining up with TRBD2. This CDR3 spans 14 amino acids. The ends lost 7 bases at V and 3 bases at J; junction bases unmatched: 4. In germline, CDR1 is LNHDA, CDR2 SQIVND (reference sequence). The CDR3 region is CASIGAGDTGELFF. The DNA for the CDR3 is TGTGCCAGTATAGGAGCGGGAGACACCGGGGAGCTGTTTTTT.